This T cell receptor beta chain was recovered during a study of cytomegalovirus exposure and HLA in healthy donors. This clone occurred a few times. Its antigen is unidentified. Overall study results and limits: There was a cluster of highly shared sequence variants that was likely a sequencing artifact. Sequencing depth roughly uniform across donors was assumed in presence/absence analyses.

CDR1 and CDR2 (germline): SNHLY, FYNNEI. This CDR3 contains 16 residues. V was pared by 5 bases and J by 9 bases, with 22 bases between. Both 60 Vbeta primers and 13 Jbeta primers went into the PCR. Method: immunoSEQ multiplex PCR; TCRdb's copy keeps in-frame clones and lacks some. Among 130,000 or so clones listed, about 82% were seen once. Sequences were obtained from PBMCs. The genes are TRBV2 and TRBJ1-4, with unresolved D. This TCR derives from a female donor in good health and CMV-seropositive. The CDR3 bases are TGTGCCAGCAGTCCCGAACGATTTGAGCTTTCGAAAAAACTGTTTTTT. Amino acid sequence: CASSPERFELSKKLFF.